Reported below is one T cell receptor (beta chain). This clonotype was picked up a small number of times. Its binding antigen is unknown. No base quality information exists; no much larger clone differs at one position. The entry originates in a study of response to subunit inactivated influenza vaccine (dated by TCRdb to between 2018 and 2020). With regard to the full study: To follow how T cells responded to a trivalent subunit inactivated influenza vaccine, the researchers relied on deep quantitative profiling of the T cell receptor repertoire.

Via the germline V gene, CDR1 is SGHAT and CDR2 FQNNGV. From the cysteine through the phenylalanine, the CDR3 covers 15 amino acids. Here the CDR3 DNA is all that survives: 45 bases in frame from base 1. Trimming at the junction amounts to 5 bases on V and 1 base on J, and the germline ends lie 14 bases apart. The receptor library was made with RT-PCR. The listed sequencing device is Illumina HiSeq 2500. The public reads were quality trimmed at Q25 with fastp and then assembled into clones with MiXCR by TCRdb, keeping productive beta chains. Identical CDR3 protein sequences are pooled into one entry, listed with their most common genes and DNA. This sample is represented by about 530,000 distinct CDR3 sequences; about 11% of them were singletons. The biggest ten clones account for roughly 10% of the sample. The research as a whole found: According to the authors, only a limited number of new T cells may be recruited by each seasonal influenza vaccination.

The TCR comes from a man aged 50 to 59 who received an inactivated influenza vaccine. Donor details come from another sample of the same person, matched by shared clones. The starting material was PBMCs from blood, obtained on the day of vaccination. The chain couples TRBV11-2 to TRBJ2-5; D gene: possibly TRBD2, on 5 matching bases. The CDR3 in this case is CASSPSLAFQETQYF. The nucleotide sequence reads TGTGCCAGCAGCCCCTCATTAGCGTTCCAAGAGACCCAGTACTTC.